This TCR beta chain appears in the sequencing data of a study of blood T cell repertoires in COVID-19. Study at large: PBMCs, B-cell-depleted T cells, or T cells were the source of the cDNA or gDNA that made up the material.

V was pared by 2 bases and J by 0 bases, with 7 bases between. The CDR3 covers 15 residues. The germline CDR1 and CDR2 sequences are PRHDT and FYEKMQ (reference sequence). Data came from immunoSEQ multiplex PCR; TCRdb stores just in-frame clones and leaves some out. The table has roughly 250,000 clones, 70% to 90% seen once; the top ten hold approximately 2%. Grouping used clinical history reported by participants in a survey and questionnaire. What the recovered Cohort 3 donors had was two negative PCRs, clearance, or symptom resolution. The sample taken for sequencing was PBMCs or T cells enriched from blood (not recorded which). The sequence was obtained from a woman in her forties or fifties who had recovered from COVID-19. V gene TRBV13 combines with J gene TRBJ1-4, with D unclear. CDR3 DNA: TGTGCCAGCAGCTTATCCCTTGCAACTAATGAAAAACTGTTTTTT. It is translated as CASSLSLATNEKLFF. Full variable domain (outside the CDR3, taken from reference TRBV13 and TRBJ1-4): AAGVIQSPRHLIKEKRETATLKCYPIPRHDTVYWYQQGPGQDPQFLISFYEKMQSDKGSIPDRFSAQQFSDYHSELNMSSLELGDSALYFCASSLSLATNEKLFFGSGTQLSVL.